This record looks at one T cell receptor (beta chain) sequence and its context. Profiled with immunoSEQ multiplex PCR; TCRdb holds only in-frame clones, not every one. The sample consists of some 640,000 clones, roughly 86% of them appearing once. The data originate from a study of shared T cell receptors in the human thymus. Germline V gene sequence: CDR1 SGHDN, CDR2 FVKESK. The CDR3 has 13 amino acids. Trimming stripped 2 bases from V and 5 bases from J, with 7 bases between. The data also belong to a second study, concerning human thymus T cells. Turning to that study: Resections removed during corrective heart surgery provided the thymus tissue used. Thymic and blood repertoires seemed to show skewed V and J gene use.

This TCR was recovered from a boy under two years old with a congenital heart defect. Sequenced sample: thymocytes. The gene calls are TRBV14 and TRBJ2-1; D not resolved. The DNA of the CDR3 is TGTGCCAGCAGCCAACTACTAAACAATGAGCAGTTCTTC. Residues: CASSQLLNNEQFF.